These 20 T cell receptor beta chains were all obtained from the same sample, sequenced in a study of cytomegalovirus exposure and HLA in healthy donors. The primer mix had 60 Vbeta and 13 Jbeta primers. The data were produced by immunoSEQ multiplex PCR, yet TCRdb's version contains in-frame clones alone and is incomplete. The sample holds more than 85,000 clones; about 80% are singletons and the top ten take over 2%. The source material was PBMCs. The origin of the receptors is a young man in good health and CMV-seronegative.

This clone showed up just a few times. V gene TRBV27 combines with J gene TRBJ2-7; D perhaps matches TRBD2 (5 bases). CDR3 length equals 13 residues. Germline V gene data show CDR1 as MNHEY and CDR2 as SMNVEV (reference sequence). V dropped 5 bases and J dropped 5 bases, with 13 bases sitting between them. The CDR3 loop reads CASSTRDSNEQYF. The DNA of the CDR3 is TGTGCCAGCAGTACCCGGGATTCCAACGAGCAGTACTTC.

CDR3 coding DNA: TGTGCCAGCAGTTTTGCGGGGGTTCAAGATACGCAGTATTTT. It is translated as CASSFAGVQDTQYF. The chain uses TRBV27 and TRBJ2-3, with TRBD2 identical over 7 bases. The germline gives CDR1 MNHEY, CDR2 SMNVEV (reference sequence). CDR3 length: 14 amino acids. V trimming: 3 bases; J trimming: 5 bases; junction bases outside the gene matches: 5.

For this clone: One end of the junction varies from germline; a read error may be responsible. The rearrangement links TRBV7-9 to TRBJ1-2; 8 nucleotides align to TRBD1. CDR3 length equals 17 residues. Germline V gene lookup returns CDR1 SEHNR and CDR2 FQNEAQ (reference sequence). CDR3 loop: CSSSLAGETGDNYGYTF. In nucleotides, the CDR3 is TGTTCCAGCAGCTTAGCGGGAGAGACAGGGGATAACTATGGCTACACCTTC.

The V call is TRBV6-4, the J call TRBJ1-5; TRBD1 matches 8 bases. With 3 bases clipped from V and 0 bases from J, the junction kept 13 bases outside the gene matches. The CDR3 loop spans 19 amino acids. The V gene's germline CDR1 is MRHNA and CDR2 SNTAGT. CDR3: CASSEGGRGRINSNQPQHF. CDR3 in DNA: TGTGCCAGCAGTGAGGGAGGCAGGGGGCGAATAAATAGCAATCAGCCCCAGCATTTT.

The chain employs TRBV10-1 and TRBJ2-3, with TRBD1 matching 7 bases. Germline loops: CDR1 WNHNN, CDR2 SYGVQD (reference sequence). The V segment lost 2 bases and the J segment 1 base; nucleotides outside the gene matches: 12. The CDR3 is 18 amino acids. Here the CDR3 reads CASSEGQDWGGRTDTQYF. The CDR3 DNA follows: TGCGCCAGCAGTGAGGGACAGGATTGGGGCGGGCGCACAGATACGCAGTATTTT.

V usage is TRBV2 and J usage is TRBJ1-1, with D possibly being TRBD1 (5 bases). CDR1 is SNHLY, CDR2 FYNNEI, per germline. The V gene lost 1 base and the J gene lost 9 bases, with 12 bases spanning the gap. The CDR3 is 13 amino acids. CDR3 in DNA: TGTGCCAGCAGTGAAGGGGGCCCTAAGAAAGCTTTCTTT. Its protein is CASSEGGPKKAFF.

The chain has TRBV19 and TRBJ2-7; weak D call: TRBD2 (5 bases). CDR3 size: 13 residues. Germline V gene data show CDR1 as LNHDA and CDR2 as SQIVND (reference sequence). The ends were cut back, 7 bases at V and 2 bases at J, with 12 bases in the middle. CDR3 in DNA: TGTGCCAGTAAACTCGGGGTGGCCTACGAGCAGTACTTC. Translation gives CASKLGVAYEQYF.

The chain has TRBV9 and TRBJ1-2, with TRBD1 matching 7 bases. V gave up 4 bases and J gave up 5 bases; unmatched junction bases: 5. CDR3 length equals 13 residues. Germline lookup yields CDR1 SGDLS and CDR2 YYNGEE. CDR3 DNA: TGTGCCAGCAGCAAAGGGACAGAGTATGGCTACACCTTC. As protein: CASSKGTEYGYTF.

In its sample, this clone was seen once. The chain is built from TRBV7-2 and TRBJ2-3, with D perhaps TRBD2 (6 bases). Trimming stripped 3 bases from V and 5 bases from J, with 15 bases between. In germline, CDR1 is SGHTA, CDR2 FQGNSA. The CDR3 runs 15 residues. The CDR3 DNA reads TGTGCCAGCAGCTTCCGTTCCGGGGGAATAGATACGCAGTATTTT. This sequence encodes CASSFRSGGIDTQYF.

The gene calls are TRBV6-5 and TRBJ1-2; TRBD1 is a possible D gene (6 bases). Deletions cut 0 bases from V and 6 bases from J, with 14 bases between. Germline V gene lookup returns CDR1 MNHEY and CDR2 SVGAGI. This CDR3 comprises 15 residues. Here the CDR3 reads CASSYSGALGHGYTF. The CDR3 DNA is TGTGCCAGCAGTTACTCGGGGGCCCTGGGCCATGGCTACACCTTC.

V and J are TRBV4-3 and TRBJ1-3, with D unresolved. V lost 1 base and J lost 0, with 10 bases in between. CDR1 is LGHNA, CDR2 YSLEER, per germline. This CDR3 region has 16 residues. DNA for the CDR3: TGCGCCAGCAGCCAAGTAGTTAGCGGCTCTGGAAACACCATATATTTT. Its protein product is CASSQVVSGSGNTIYF.

V gene TRBV5-3 combines with J gene TRBJ1-2; perhaps TRBD1 as D (5 bases). TRBV5-3 is filed as an ORF, its function uncertain. The CDR3 has 22 amino acids. Trimming cost V 2 bases and J 2 bases, with 34 bases left between them. The CDR3 DNA reads TGTGCCAGAAGCTTTCTGGGGCATGGGCACCGACTTACCGAATACCAGAACTATGGCTACACCTTC. Protein: CARSFLGHGHRLTEYQNYGYTF.

The chain uses TRBV25-1 and TRBJ1-5, with a possible D match to TRBD1 (5 bases). The CDR3 has 14 residues. V lost 4 bases, J lost 2 bases, and 9 bases lay in between. Germline loops: CDR1 MGHDK, CDR2 SYGVNS. CDR3 coding DNA: TGTGCCAGCAGTGGGGACTTGGGCAATCAGCCCCAGCATTTT. Protein sequence: CASSGDLGNQPQHF.

The V and J genes are TRBV18 and TRBJ2-1; 10 bases agree with TRBD2. From germline, CDR1 is KGHSH and CDR2 LQKENI. V was pared by 5 bases and J by 6 bases, with 7 bases of the junction left unmatched. CDR3 length equals 15 residues. The CDR3 DNA is TGTGCCAGCTCAGAGGAGGTAGCGGGAGGCAATGAGCAGTTCTTC. Translating it yields CASSEEVAGGNEQFF.

This clone came up a few times. V and J are TRBV4-3 and TRBJ1-2; 9 nucleotides match TRBD1. Germline loops: CDR1 LGHNA, CDR2 YSLEER. The V and J ends lost 3 bases and 8 bases, in that order; junction bases with no gene match: 10. This CDR3 spans 15 amino acids. The CDR3 loop reads CASSQSRDRVGGYTF. CDR3 in DNA: TGCGCCAGCAGCCAGTCCCGGGACAGGGTCGGGGGCTACACCTTC.

This rearrangement joins TRBV10-3 to TRBJ2-7, with D perhaps TRBD1 (5 bases). Per the germline V gene, CDR1 is ENHRY and CDR2 is SYGVKD. The germline V and J ends were trimmed by 4 bases and 2 bases, with 12 bases remaining between them. This CDR3 comprises 14 residues. The CDR3 DNA sequence: TGTGCCATCAGTGGGGTCAGGGTACCCTACGAGCAGTACTTC. This translates into CAISGVRVPYEQYF.

This chain links TRBV6-5 with TRBJ1-2; 8 bases line up with TRBD1. Germline loops: CDR1 MNHEY, CDR2 SVGAGI. Trimming cost V 2 bases and J 6 bases; bases outside gene matches: 5. The CDR3 spans 14 residues. In DNA, the CDR3 is TGTGCCAGCAGTTACCCAGGACAGGGTAATGGCTACACCTTC. Residues: CASSYPGQGNGYTF.

The V gene is TRBV6-4, the J gene TRBJ2-1; D gene unclear. This CDR3 contains 13 residues. Germline V gives CDR1 MRHNA, CDR2 SNTAGT. V shed 3 bases and J shed 8 bases, with 11 bases lying between them. DNA of the CDR3: TGTGCCAGCAGTGAGGAGAGGTATGATGAGCAGTTCTTC. Amino acid sequence: CASSEERYDEQFF.

V gene TRBV7-2 combines with J gene TRBJ1-6; D might be TRBD1 (6 bases). The V gene lost 5 bases and the J gene lost 7 bases, with 18 bases spanning the gap. There are 16 residues in the CDR3. Germline lookup yields CDR1 SGHTA and CDR2 FQGNSA. The CDR3 nucleotides read TGTGCCAGCAGCCGCGACAGGCTATCGCGGAATTCACCCCTCCACTTT. Its translation is CASSRDRLSRNSPLHF.

This clone was seen once. The chain couples TRBV9 to TRBJ2-5; 9 bases match TRBD2. V was clipped by 0 bases and J by 1 base; unmatched bases: 7. This CDR3 is 17 amino acids long. The germline CDR1 and CDR2 sequences are SGDLS and YYNGEE. CDR3 in amino acids: CASSVVGSGGPQETQYF. In DNA, the CDR3 is TGTGCCAGCAGCGTAGTTGGTAGCGGGGGCCCCCAAGAGACCCAGTACTTC.